This TCR beta chain was profiled in a study of breast tumors, draining lymph nodes, adjacent tissues. Study results and limitations: Tumor T cell lymph node origin was a supported hypothesis, not proven. Compared with lymph nodes, tumors were less diverse; compared with nontumor tissue, more. Luminal-like breast cancer showed significantly greater tumor-nontumor repertoire similarity than basal-like breast cancer did.

TCRdb used MiXCR to reprocess the multiplex PCR reads, holding one entry per CDR3 protein. The repertoire holds over 150,000 distinct CDR3 sequences, with 30% to 35% as singletons. The germline gives CDR1 ENHRY, CDR2 SYGVKD. This CDR3 is 14 amino acids long. The lymph nodes were axillary draining lymph nodes from breast cancer patients. Concerning this clonotype itself: The target antigen is unknown. At one end the junction does not follow the germline gene, possibly because of a read error.

The gene calls are TRBV10-3 and TRBJ1-4; TRBD1 matches 7 bases. The sequencing input was axillary lymph node tissue. This sequence originates from a female donor with breast cancer. Some clones in this sample may be carry-over from other donors' samples. CDR3 in DNA: TGTTCCATCAGTGCCGGACAGGAGGATGAAAAACTGTTTTTT. It yields the protein CSISAGQEDEKLFF.